This TCR beta chain was profiled in a study of shared clonotypes between healthy human individuals. Comment on this clone: The antigen remains unidentified.

V lost 3 bases, J lost 4 bases, and 3 bases stayed unmatched. The germline V gene encodes CDR1 SGHTA and CDR2 FQGNSA. This CDR3 is built from 15 residues. TCRdb's table, derived via immunoSEQ multiplex PCR, lists solely in-frame clones and lacks some. The table lists over 1.5 million clones, 95% to 99% of them singletons. General study points: Exclusively blood specimens were collected; tissue repertoires likely differ. Genetic and exposure-history diversity was limited by the few donors.

Division of CD4+ cells produced a CD45RA+ naive subset and a CD45RA-negative memory subset. The gene calls are TRBV7-2 and TRBJ2-3; 11 nucleotides agree with TRBD2. Sequencing used naive CD4+ T cells sorted from blood. Subset defined: CD45RA+ positively selected. This TCR came from a man aged 25 to 45 in good health. In nucleotides, the CDR3 is TGTGCCAGCAGCTTCTTAGCGGGAGGGGCAGATACGCAGTATTTT. This codes for CASSFLAGGADTQYF.